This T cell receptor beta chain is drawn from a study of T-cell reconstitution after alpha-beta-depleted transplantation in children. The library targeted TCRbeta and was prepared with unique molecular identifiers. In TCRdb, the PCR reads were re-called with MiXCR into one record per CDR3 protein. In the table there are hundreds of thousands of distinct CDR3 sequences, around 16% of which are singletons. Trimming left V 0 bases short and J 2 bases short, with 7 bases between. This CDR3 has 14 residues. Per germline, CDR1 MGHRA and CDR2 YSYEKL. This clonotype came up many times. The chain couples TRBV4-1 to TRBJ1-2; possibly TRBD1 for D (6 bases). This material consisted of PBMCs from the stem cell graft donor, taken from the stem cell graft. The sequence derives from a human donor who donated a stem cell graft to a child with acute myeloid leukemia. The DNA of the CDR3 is TGCGCCAGCAGCCAAGAAACAGGGAACTATGGCTACACCTTC. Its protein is CASSQETGNYGYTF.